This T cell receptor (beta chain) came from a study of T-cell reconstitution after alpha-beta-depleted transplantation in children. Study findings and constraints: From newly produced T cells came most of the T-cell counts and diversity one year after transplant. The origin of alpha-beta T cells about two months after transplant was reportedly several hundred expanded graft clones. Surviving recipient T cells and thymic progenitors accounted for the high day-60 TCRbeta diversity observed in some patients.

Germline CDR1 reads LGHDT; CDR2 reads YNNKEL (reference sequence). The CDR3 sequence is 14 residues long. The V end was cut by 3 bases, the J end by 4 bases, with 12 bases between. Unique molecular identifiers were built into the TCRbeta library. TCRdb recomputed calls from the PCR reads with MiXCR, one row per CDR3 protein. The data show more than 400,000 distinct CDR3 sequences, with 11% seen just once and less than 15% held by the top ten. This clonotype showed up just a few times. The antigen is not known. The source is a female patient aged 2-9 years who had a stem cell transplant for aplastic anemia, so the T cells may come from the graft donor. The starting material was PBMCs, mostly from graft donor cells, obtained 180 days after TCRalphabeta/CD19-depleted stem cell transplant. This chain uses TRBV3-1 with TRBJ1-1; perhaps TRBD1 as D (5 bases). CDR3 bases: TGTGCCAGCAGCCAGATGGGGGAAAGCACTGAAGCTTTCTTT. Its protein product is CASSQMGESTEAFF.